The rows below give T cell receptor beta chains drawn from one sample of a study of blood T cell repertoires in COVID-19. Profiling relied on immunoSEQ multiplex PCR, and the TCRdb table lists in-frame clones only, not all of them. Of 40,000 to 60,000 clones in the sample, more than 80% were seen once. The sample consisted of peripheral blood. Receptors originate from a man aged 55 to 70 with COVID-19, enrolled during active disease. Each CDR3 is given with its conserved first and last residue. A D gene is named only where the DNA matches it firmly. The size entry is marked missing in some rows and otherwise reads once, few, many or a size class.

D	size	V	J	DNA	CDR3
NA	NA	TRBV5-6	TRBJ2-7	TGTGCCAGCAGCTTGAGGACGGGGAACTACGAGCAGTACTTC	CASSLRTGNYEQYF
TRBD2	NA	TRBV7-6	TRBJ2-1	TGTGCCAGCAGCGGACCGTATACTAGCGGGACCAATGAGCAGTTCTTC	CASSGPYTSGTNEQFF
NA	NA	TRBV18	TRBJ1-6	TGTGCCAGCTCATCCTCGAACGGGAATTCACCCCTCCACTTT	CASSSSNGNSPLHF
NA	NA	TRBV21-1	TRBJ2-1	TGTGCCAGCAGCAAAGCGCATCGCGGGAGACGGGGAGGGGAGCAGTTCTTC	CASSKAHRGRRGGEQFF
TRBD2	NA	TRBV4-3	TRBJ2-7	TGCGCCAGCAGCCAAGCGGGGGGGAACTACGAGCAGTACTTC	CASSQAGGNYEQYF
TRBD1	NA	TRBV9	TRBJ1-5	TGTGCCAGCAGCGAAGGACAGGGGGAGTTCTTGTTCGGCAATCAGCCCCAGCATTTT	CASSEGQGEFLFGNQPQHF
NA	NA	TRBV5-1	TRBJ1-3	TGCGCCAGCAGCAACTCAGGGGCGCCGGGAAACACCATATATTTT	CASSNSGAPGNTIYF
TRBD2	NA	TRBV18	TRBJ2-1	TGTGCCAGCTCACGGGCTGCGGGGGGCGGCTACAATGAGCAGTTCTTC	CASSRAAGGGYNEQFF
TRBD1	NA	TRBV5-1	TRBJ2-7	TGCGCCAGCAGCTCCTTCGCGGGACAGGGGGGCTACGAGCAGTACTTC	CASSSFAGQGGYEQYF
NA	NA	TRBV7-8	TRBJ2-7	TGTGCCAGCAGCTTAAGGGGAAGCCCCTACGAGCAGTACTTC	CASSLRGSPYEQYF
NA	NA	TRBV6-6	TRBJ1-2	TGTGCCAGCAGTCCTAATTCTATAATCAGGGGCGCTTGGGGCTACACCTTC	CASSPNSIIRGAWGYTF
NA	NA	TRBV7-2	TRBJ1-5	TGTGCCAGCAGCTTAAGCTCGATTAGCAATCAGCCCCAGCATTTT	CASSLSSISNQPQHF
NA	NA	TRBV6-5	TRBJ2-1	TGTGCCAGCAGTTACCAAGGGAGACACAATGAGCAGTTCTTC	CASSYQGRHNEQFF
TRBD1	NA	TRBV28	TRBJ1-4	TGTGCCAGCACCTCGGGACAGGGGCTAAATGAAAAACTGTTTTTT	CASTSGQGLNEKLFF
TRBD1	NA	TRBV5-8	TRBJ2-1	TGTGCCAGCAGCTTTCCGGGACAGGGAATGTACAATGAGCAGTTCTTC	CASSFPGQGMYNEQFF
NA	NA	TRBV9	TRBJ1-2	TGTGCCAGCGGAGGAGGGGGGGCCCTCGGCTATGGCTACACCTTC	CASGGGGALGYGYTF
NA	NA	TRBV18	TRBJ1-6	TGTGCCAGCTCACCCGTAAAGGGGAATTCACCCCTCCACTTT	CASSPVKGNSPLHF
TRBD1	NA	TRBV11-2	TRBJ2-7	TGTGCCAGCAGCTTATCCCTCCAGGGGGTATTACGGCAGTACTTC	CASSLSLQGVLRQYF
TRBD1	NA	TRBV28	TRBJ1-4	TGTGCCAGCAGGGGTCCGGGACAGGGCACCTACACAACTAATGAAAAACTGTTTTTT	CASRGPGQGTYTTNEKLFF
TRBD1	once	TRBV25-1	TRBJ2-3	TGTGCCAGCAGCTCCCCCCGGGACAGGGTAAAAGATACGCAGTATTTT	CASSSPRDRVKDTQYF
NA	NA	TRBV21-1	TRBJ2-7	TGTGCCAGCAGCAGCCTTTGGTACAGGGGTCCCCACGAGCAGTACTTC	CASSSLWYRGPHEQYF
TRBD2	once	TRBV7-3	TRBJ2-1	TGTGCCAGCAGCCCGAGCGGGAGCTCCTACAATGAGCAGTTCTTC	CASSPSGSSYNEQFF
TRBD1	NA	TRBV19	TRBJ1-4	TGTGCCAGTAAAGGACAACAGGGGATACTAGAAAAACTGTTTTTT	CASKGQQGILEKLFF
TRBD2	NA	TRBV27	TRBJ2-7	TGTGCCAGCAGCCCCCTAGCGGGAGGCTACGAGCAGTACTTC	CASSPLAGGYEQYF
NA	NA	TRBV30	TRBJ1-1	TGTGCCTGGACAGACGGACTGGTCCTTGAAGCTTTCTTT	CAWTDGLVLEAFF
TRBD1	NA	TRBV29-1	TRBJ1-1	TGCAGCGTTCGGGACAGGGCTAACACTGAAGCTTTCTTT	CSVRDRANTEAFF
NA	NA	TRBV5-4	TRBJ2-1	TGTGCCAGCAGCTTGCCAGGGGATCTGGGGAATGAGCAGTTCTTC	CASSLPGDLGNEQFF
NA	NA	TRBV18	TRBJ1-1	TGTGCCAGCTCACCTGTTGGTACAGGGAATATGAACACTGAAGCTTTCTTT	CASSPVGTGNMNTEAFF
TRBD2	once	TRBV4-2	TRBJ2-3	TGTGCCAGCAGCCAGACAACTAGCGGGAGTGTTACAGATACGCAGTATTTT	CASSQTTSGSVTDTQYF
NA	NA	TRBV7-3	TRBJ1-1	TGTGCCAGCAGCCAACAGGAGAACACTGAAGCTTTCTTT	CASSQQENTEAFF
TRBD1	NA	TRBV18	TRBJ1-5	TGTGCCAGCTCACCAATGGGGACAGGCAATCAGCCCCAGCATTTT	CASSPMGTGNQPQHF
TRBD2	NA	TRBV6-5	TRBJ2-1	TGTGCCAGCAGTTCGGGACTAGCGGTCTACAATGAGCAGTTCTTC	CASSSGLAVYNEQFF
NA	NA	TRBV5-1	TRBJ1-1	TGCGCCAGCAGCATGATTTCAGGCACTGAAGCTTTCTTT	CASSMISGTEAFF
TRBD1	NA	TRBV6-5	TRBJ1-1	TGTGCCAGCGGTACGCACAGGGGGAAGTTTGATGAAGCTTTCTTT	CASGTHRGKFDEAFF
TRBD1	NA	TRBV6-1	TRBJ2-2	TGTGCCAGCAGTGAAGGGAGACAGGGATGGACCGGGGAGCTGTTTTTT	CASSEGRQGWTGELFF
NA	NA	TRBV18	TRBJ2-3	TGTGCCAGCTCACCCGGTAGACAGAATACGCAGTATTTT	CASSPGRQNTQYF
NA	NA	TRBV2	TRBJ2-5	TGTGCCAGCAATTTTTTCGGGGGTAATAGAGAGACCCAGTACTTC	CASNFFGGNRETQYF
NA	once	TRBV27	TRBJ1-1	TGTGCCAGCAGTTCCCCCTACGGGGACACTGAAGCTTTCTTT	CASSSPYGDTEAFF
TRBD1	NA	TRBV4-1	TRBJ1-5	TGCGCCAGCAGCCAAGGGGACAGGGGTCGCAATCAGCCCCAGCATTTT	CASSQGDRGRNQPQHF
TRBD1	NA	TRBV28	TRBJ1-2	TGTGCCAGTTCCGACAGGGGGCGTAGTGGCTACACCTTC	CASSDRGRSGYTF
TRBD2	NA	TRBV5-1	TRBJ2-1	TGCGCCAGCCAACTAGCGGGGGGGCTTTATGAGCAGTTCTTC	CASQLAGGLYEQFF
TRBD1	NA	TRBV3-1/TRBV3-2	TRBJ2-7	TGTGCCAGCAGCAAAGGGGGACAGCTTAGATACGAGCAGTACTTC	CASSKGGQLRYEQYF
NA	NA	TRBV30	TRBJ2-3	TGTGCCTGGAGTGTCGGGGGTACGCAGTATTTT	CAWSVGGTQYF
NA	NA	TRBV29-1	TRBJ1-1	TGCAGCGTTGATGGGGGGTGGAACACTGAAGCTTTCTTT	CSVDGGWNTEAFF
TRBD1	once	TRBV6-2/TRBV6-3	TRBJ2-5	TGTGCCAGCAGTAACCCCGGGACAGGGCGAGAGACCCAGTACTTC	CASSNPGTGRETQYF
NA	NA	TRBV5-1	TRBJ1-2	TGCGCCAGCAGCTTGGGATGGGCCCTTAACTATGGCTACACCTTC	CASSLGWALNYGYTF
NA	NA	TRBV7-9	TRBJ1-1	TGTGCCAGCAGCGACTCCCGGGGAGACACTGAAGCTTTCTTT	CASSDSRGDTEAFF